Presented here are 5 T cell receptor beta chains from one specimen sequenced in a study of read filtering for tumor transcriptome and immune sequencing. The library was built from 400 ng RNA with molecular barcoded adaptors for alpha/delta and beta/gamma chains. Via MiXCR, TCRdb re-called the reads, giving one row per CDR3 protein. The sample comprises about 39,000 distinct CDR3 sequences, 14% of which are singletons, and approximately 7% rests with the top ten. Sequencing was done on a sample of a population of CD138-negative cells sorted from bone marrow. These receptors were taken from a donor at least 40 years old with multiple myeloma.

The gene calls are TRBV6-1 and TRBJ2-7; TRBD1 agrees at 7 bases. The germline V gene encodes CDR1 MNHNS and CDR2 SASEGT. CDR3 length: 14 residues. The junction had 5 bases not matched to a gene; V was cut back by 4 bases and J by 2 bases. The chain's CDR3 is CASSGHRGPYEQYF. The CDR3 nucleotides are TGTGCCAGCAGTGGACACAGGGGCCCCTACGAGCAGTACTTC.

This clonotype occurred many times. This chain joins TRBV5-1 and TRBJ1-1, with D maybe TRBD1 (6 bases). Trimming left V 0 bases short and J 1 base short, with 10 bases between. The CDR3 runs to 15 residues. Germline CDR1 SGHRS, CDR2 YFSETQ. CDR3 nucleotide sequence: TGCGCCAGCAGCTTGGGAGGACAGTCGAACACTGAAGCTTTCTTT. It codes for CASSLGGQSNTEAFF.

As concerns this clonotype: A much larger clone lies a single base off, so this may be a read error. The rearrangement joins TRBV4-1 to TRBJ2-5; D is ambiguous. This CDR3 is 11 amino acids long. Trimming took 5 bases from V and 7 from J, leaving 8 bases between them. Germline V lookup: CDR1 MGHRA, CDR2 YSYEKL. The CDR3 reads CASSVSRTQYF. The CDR3 bases are TGCGCCAGCAGCGTCTCGAGGACCCAGTACTTC.

The chain links TRBV4-1 to TRBJ1-5; 8 bases match TRBD1. V lost 4 bases and J lost 0; bases outside the gene matches: 11. Germline CDR1 MGHRA, CDR2 YSYEKL. This CDR3 is built from 18 residues. The CDR3 coding sequence is TGCGCCAGCAGCCTTTTTGACAGGGGTCTAAATAGCAATCAGCCCCAGCATTTT. It encodes CASSLFDRGLNSNQPQHF.

V and J are TRBV19 and TRBJ1-5; 10 positions match TRBD1. The CDR3 runs to 15 residues. The germline gives CDR1 LNHDA, CDR2 SQIVND (reference sequence). V was pared by 5 bases and J by 0 bases, with 1 base of the junction left unmatched. The CDR3 DNA sequence: TGTGCCAGTAGTCGGGACAGGGGTAGCAATCAGCCCCAGCATTTT. Amino acid sequence: CASSRDRGSNQPQHF.